This T cell receptor (beta chain) is drawn from a study of blood T cell repertoires in COVID-19. The CDR3 contains 15 residues. Between the trimmed V and J ends, which lost 0 bases and 0 bases, there was a span of 9 bases. Germline CDR1 reads SGHRS; CDR2 reads YFSETQ. Repertoires were generated with immunoSEQ multiplex PCR, while TCRdb's copy carries only in-frame clones and drops some. This sample has some 130,000 clones; approximately 83% occur once, and the top ten carry roughly 18%. The sequence was obtained from a woman aged 50 to 60 who had recovered from COVID-19. The sequenced sample consisted of peripheral blood. The chain uses TRBV5-1 and TRBJ1-1; D gene unclear. This CDR3 is CASSLEHSLNTEAFF. CDR3 nucleotides: TGCGCCAGCAGCTTGGAGCACAGTCTGAACACTGAAGCTTTCTTT.